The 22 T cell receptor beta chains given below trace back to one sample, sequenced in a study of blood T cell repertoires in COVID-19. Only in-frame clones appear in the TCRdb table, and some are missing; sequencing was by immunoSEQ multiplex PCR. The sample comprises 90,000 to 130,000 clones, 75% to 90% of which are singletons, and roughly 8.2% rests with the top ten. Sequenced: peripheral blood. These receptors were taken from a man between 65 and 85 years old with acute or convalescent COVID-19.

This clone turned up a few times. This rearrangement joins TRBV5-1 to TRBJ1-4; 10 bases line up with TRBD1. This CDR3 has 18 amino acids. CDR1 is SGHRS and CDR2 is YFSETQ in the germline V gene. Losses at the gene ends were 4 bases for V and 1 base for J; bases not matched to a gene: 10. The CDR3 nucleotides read TGCGCCAGCAGCCTAAAGACAGGGGGCATGGAAACTAATGAAAAACTGTTTTTT. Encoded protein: CASSLKTGGMETNEKLFF.

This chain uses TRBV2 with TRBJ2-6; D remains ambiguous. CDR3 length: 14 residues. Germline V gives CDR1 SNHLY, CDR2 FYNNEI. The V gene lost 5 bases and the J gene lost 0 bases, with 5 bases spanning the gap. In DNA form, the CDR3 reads TGTGCCAGCAGTCCCGTCTCTGGGGCCAACGTCCTGACTTTC. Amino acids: CASSPVSGANVLTF.

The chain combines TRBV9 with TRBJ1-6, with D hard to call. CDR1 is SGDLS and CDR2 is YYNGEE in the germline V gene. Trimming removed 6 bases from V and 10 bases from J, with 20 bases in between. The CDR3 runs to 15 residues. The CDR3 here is CASTPLGARSSPLHF. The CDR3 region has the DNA TGTGCCAGCACGCCCTTGGGTGCCAGGTCCTCACCCCTCCACTTT.

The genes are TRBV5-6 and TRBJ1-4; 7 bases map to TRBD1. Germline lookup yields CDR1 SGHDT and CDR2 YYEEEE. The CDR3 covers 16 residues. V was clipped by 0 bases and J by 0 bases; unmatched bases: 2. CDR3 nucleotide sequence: TGTGCCAGCAGCTTGGTAGGGACAGCAACTAATGAAAAACTGTTTTTT. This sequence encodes CASSLVGTATNEKLFF. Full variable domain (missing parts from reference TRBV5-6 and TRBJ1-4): DAGVTQSPTHLIKTRGQQVTLRCSPKSGHDTVSWYQQALGQGPQFIFQYYEEEERQRGNFPDRFSGHQFPNYSSELNVNALLLGDSALYLCASSLVGTATNEKLFFGSGTQLSVL.

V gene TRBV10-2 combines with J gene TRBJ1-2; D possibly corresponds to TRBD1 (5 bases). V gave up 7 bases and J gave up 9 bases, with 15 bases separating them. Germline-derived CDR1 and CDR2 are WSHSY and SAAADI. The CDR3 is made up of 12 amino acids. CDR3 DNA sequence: TGCGCCAGCACCAAAGGGGATCAGAGCTACACCTTC. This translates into CASTKGDQSYTF.

CDR3 protein: CASGRDRGNTEAFF. CDR3 bases: TGTGCTAGTGGACGGGACAGGGGGAACACTGAAGCTTTCTTT. This chain uses TRBV12-5 with TRBJ1-1; 10 bases fit TRBD1. V was clipped by 6 bases and J by 1 base; unmatched bases: 2. The V gene's germline CDR1 is LGHNT and CDR2 FRNRAP. The CDR3 is 14 amino acids.

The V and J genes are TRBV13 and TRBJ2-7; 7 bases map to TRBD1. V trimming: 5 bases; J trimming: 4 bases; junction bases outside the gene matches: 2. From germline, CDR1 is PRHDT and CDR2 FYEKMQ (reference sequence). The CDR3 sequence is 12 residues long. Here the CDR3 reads CASSPGGYEQYF. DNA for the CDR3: TGTGCCAGCAGCCCAGGGGGATACGAGCAGTACTTC.

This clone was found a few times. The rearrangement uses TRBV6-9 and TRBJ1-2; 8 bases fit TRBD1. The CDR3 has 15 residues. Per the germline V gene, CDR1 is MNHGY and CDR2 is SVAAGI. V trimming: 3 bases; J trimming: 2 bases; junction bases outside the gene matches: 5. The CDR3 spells CASSYPDRGNYGYTF. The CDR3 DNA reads TGTGCCAGCAGTTACCCCGACAGGGGCAACTATGGCTACACCTTC.

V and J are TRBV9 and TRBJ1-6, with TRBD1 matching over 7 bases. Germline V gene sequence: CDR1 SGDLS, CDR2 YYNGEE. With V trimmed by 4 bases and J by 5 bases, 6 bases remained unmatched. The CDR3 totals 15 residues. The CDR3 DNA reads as TGTGCCAGCAGCCCCCGACAGGGAAATAATTCACCCCTCCACTTT. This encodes CASSPRQGNNSPLHF.

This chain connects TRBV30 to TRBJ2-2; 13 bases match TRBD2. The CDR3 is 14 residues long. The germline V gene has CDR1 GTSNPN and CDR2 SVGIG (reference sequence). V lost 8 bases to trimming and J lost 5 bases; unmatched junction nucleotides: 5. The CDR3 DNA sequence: TGTGCCAGTAGACTAGCGGGGGGTACCGGGGAGCTGTTTTTT. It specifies CASRLAGGTGELFF.

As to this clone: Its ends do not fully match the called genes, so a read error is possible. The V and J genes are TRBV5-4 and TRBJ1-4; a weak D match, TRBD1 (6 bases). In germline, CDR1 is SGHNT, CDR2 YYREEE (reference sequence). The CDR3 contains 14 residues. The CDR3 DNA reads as TGTGCCAGCAGTTTGGGGGGCTACGGTGAAAAACTGTTTTTT. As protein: CASSLGGYGEKLFF.

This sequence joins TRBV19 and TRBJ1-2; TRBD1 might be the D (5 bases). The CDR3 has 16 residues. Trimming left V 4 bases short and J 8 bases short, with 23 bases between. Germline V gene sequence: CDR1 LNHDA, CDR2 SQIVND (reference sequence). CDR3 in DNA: TGTGCCAGTAGTACGGGACCTCCTCGGGGGTTTCGAGGCTACACCTTC. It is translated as CASSTGPPRGFRGYTF.

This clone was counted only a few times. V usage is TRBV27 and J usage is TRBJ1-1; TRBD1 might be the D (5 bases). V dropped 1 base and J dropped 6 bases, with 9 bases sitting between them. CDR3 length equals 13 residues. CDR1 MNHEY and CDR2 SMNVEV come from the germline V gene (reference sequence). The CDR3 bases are TGTGCCAGCAGTTTATATGGGACTGCTGAAGCTTTCTTT. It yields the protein CASSLYGTAEAFF.

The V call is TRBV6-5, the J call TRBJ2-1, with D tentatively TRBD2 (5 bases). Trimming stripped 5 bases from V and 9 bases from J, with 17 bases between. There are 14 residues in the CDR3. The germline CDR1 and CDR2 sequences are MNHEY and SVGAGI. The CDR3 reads CASSHPSFGGEQFF. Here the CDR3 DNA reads TGTGCCAGCAGTCACCCTAGCTTTGGTGGTGAGCAGTTCTTC.

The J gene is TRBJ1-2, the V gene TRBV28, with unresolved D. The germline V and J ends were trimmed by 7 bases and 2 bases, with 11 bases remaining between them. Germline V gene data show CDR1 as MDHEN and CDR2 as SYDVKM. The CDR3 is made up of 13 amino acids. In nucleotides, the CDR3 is TGTGCCAGCACCCTTCCCCAGAACTATGGCTACACCTTC. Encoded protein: CASTLPQNYGYTF.

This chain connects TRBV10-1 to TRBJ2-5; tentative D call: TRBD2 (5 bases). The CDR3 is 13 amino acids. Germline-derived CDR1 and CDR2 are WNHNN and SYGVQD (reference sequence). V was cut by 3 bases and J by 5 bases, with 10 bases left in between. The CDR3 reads CASSEEGWETQYF. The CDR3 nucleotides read TGCGCCAGCAGTGAAGAGGGCTGGGAGACCCAGTACTTC.

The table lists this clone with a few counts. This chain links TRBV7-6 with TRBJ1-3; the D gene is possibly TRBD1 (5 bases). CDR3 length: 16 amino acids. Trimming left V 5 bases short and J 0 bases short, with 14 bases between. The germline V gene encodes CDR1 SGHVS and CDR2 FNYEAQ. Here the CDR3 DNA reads TGTGCCAGCAGCCGAGCAGGGCAGGTCTCTGGAAACACCATATATTTT. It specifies CASSRAGQVSGNTIYF.

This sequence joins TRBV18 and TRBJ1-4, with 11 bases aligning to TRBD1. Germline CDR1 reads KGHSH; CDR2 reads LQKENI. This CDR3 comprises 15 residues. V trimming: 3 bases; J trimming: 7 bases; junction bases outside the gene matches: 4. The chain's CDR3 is CASSPPGTGGEKLFF. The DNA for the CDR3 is TGTGCCAGCTCACCGCCCGGGACAGGGGGTGAAAAACTGTTTTTT.

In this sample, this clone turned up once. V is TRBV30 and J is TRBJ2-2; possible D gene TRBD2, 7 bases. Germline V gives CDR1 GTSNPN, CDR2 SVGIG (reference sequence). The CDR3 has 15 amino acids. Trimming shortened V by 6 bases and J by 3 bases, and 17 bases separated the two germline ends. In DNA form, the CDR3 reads TGTGCCTGCAGGGGAGGGGCTGACGACACCGGGGAGCTGTTTTTT. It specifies CACRGGADDTGELFF.

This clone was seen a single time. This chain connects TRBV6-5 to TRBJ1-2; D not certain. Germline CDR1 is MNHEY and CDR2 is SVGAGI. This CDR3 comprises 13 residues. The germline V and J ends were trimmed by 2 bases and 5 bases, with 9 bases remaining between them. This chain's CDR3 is CASSYRRGYGYTF. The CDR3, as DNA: TGTGCCAGCAGTTACAGGCGGGGATATGGCTACACCTTC.

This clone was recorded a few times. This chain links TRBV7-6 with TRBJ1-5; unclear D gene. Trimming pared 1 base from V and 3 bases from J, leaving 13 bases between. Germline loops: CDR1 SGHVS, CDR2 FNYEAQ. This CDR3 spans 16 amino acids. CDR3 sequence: CASSLGSPALNQPQHF. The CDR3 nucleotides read TGTGCCAGCAGCTTAGGCAGTCCCGCTCTCAATCAGCCCCAGCATTTT.

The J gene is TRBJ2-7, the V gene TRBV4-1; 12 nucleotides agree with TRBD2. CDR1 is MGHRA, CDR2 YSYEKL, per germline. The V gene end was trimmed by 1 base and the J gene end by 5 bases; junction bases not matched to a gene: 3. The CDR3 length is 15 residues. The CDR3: CASSQGTSGTNEQYF. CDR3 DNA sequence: TGCGCCAGCAGCCAAGGGACTAGCGGGACGAACGAGCAGTACTTC.